This T cell receptor beta chain was recovered during a study of blood T cell repertoires in COVID-19. The overall study: Samples came from the United States, Italy and Spain, spanning acute and convalescent COVID-19. Sources were T cells, B-cell-depleted T cells, or PBMCs; the material itself was cDNA or gDNA.

Original processing methods: It was from reference gene primer amplification that nucleated cell counts were estimated. Sequencing used immunoSEQ multiplex PCR; TCRdb keeps in-frame clones, though not all of them. D and trimming come from the DNA, and the V and J calls and clone size come from that table. The top ten clones hold about 1.7% of a sample with roughly 140,000 clones, about 87% of them seen once. V shed 7 bases and J shed 8 bases, with 14 bases lying between them. CDR3 length equals 12 residues. CDR1 SEHNR and CDR2 FQNEAQ come from the germline V gene (reference sequence). Sequenced: peripheral blood. This clonotype was obtained from a woman in her fifties or sixties with acute or convalescent COVID-19. The V and J genes are TRBV7-9 and TRBJ1-2; D gene uncertain. This chain's CDR3 is CASTRGSIGYTF. The CDR3 DNA is TGTGCCAGCACCCGCGGGAGTATAGGCTACACCTTC.